Below are 17 T cell receptor beta chains sequenced from a single sample in a study of blood T cell repertoires in COVID-19. Using immunoSEQ multiplex PCR, the repertoire was profiled, and TCRdb retains in-frame clones only, with some absent. In the table there are approximately 200,000 clones, roughly 88% of which are singletons. Sequencing was performed on peripheral blood. The receptors derive from a man in his late teens or twenties with active or convalescent COVID-19.

The chain recombines TRBV27 with TRBJ2-5; possible D gene TRBD1, 5 bases. V gave up 4 bases and J gave up 11 bases, with 14 bases separating them. CDR3 size: 12 residues. In germline, CDR1 is MNHEY, CDR2 SMNVEV (reference sequence). The CDR3 DNA reads TGTGCCAGCAGTTCGACAGACGAGGAGCAGTACTTC. This sequence encodes CASSSTDEEQYF.

The chain carries TRBV30 and TRBJ1-4; TRBD1 matches at 10 bases. The germline V gene encodes CDR1 GTSNPN and CDR2 SVGIG (reference sequence). The V segment lost 8 bases and the J segment 0 bases; nucleotides outside the gene matches: 12. The CDR3 has 17 residues. CDR3 sequence reads: CAGDRGHVSATNEKLFF. For the CDR3, the DNA is TGTGCCGGTGACAGGGGGCACGTCAGCGCAACTAATGAAAAACTGTTTTTT.

CDR3 residues: CATSDSLTGPNIRTGELFF. The CDR3 DNA sequence: TGTGCCACCAGTGATTCATTGACAGGGCCCAACATTCGGACCGGGGAGCTGTTTTTT. The chain links TRBV24-1 to TRBJ2-2; 7 positions match TRBD1. The ends lost 2 bases at V and 5 bases at J; junction bases unmatched: 16. This CDR3 contains 19 residues. Per the germline V gene, CDR1 is KGHDR and CDR2 is SFDVKD.

This clone turned up a few times. The V call is TRBV3-1 (or the pseudogene TRBV3-2), the J call TRBJ2-7; weak D call: TRBD1 (5 bases). The germline V gene has CDR1 LGHDT and CDR2 YNNKEL (reference sequence). The CDR3 contains 14 residues. Trimming removed 3 bases at V and 1 base at J, with 10 bases between. The DNA of the CDR3 is TGTGCCAGCAGCCAGCAGGGTCCTTCCTACGAGCAGTACTTC. This encodes CASSQQGPSYEQYF.

The rearrangement links TRBV9 to TRBJ2-2; the D gene is possibly TRBD1 (5 bases). The CDR3 sequence is 14 residues long. V dropped 0 bases and J dropped 4 bases, with 7 bases sitting between them. CDR1 is SGDLS and CDR2 is YYNGEE in the germline V gene. DNA for the CDR3: TGTGCCAGCAGCGTAGAGGGGCGCACCGGGGAGCTGTTTTTT. This codes for CASSVEGRTGELFF.

The chain carries TRBV7-6 and TRBJ2-1; D not resolved. Germline loops: CDR1 SGHVS, CDR2 FNYEAQ. V was cut by 4 bases and J by 2 bases, with 15 bases left in between. The CDR3 extends over 16 amino acids. DNA of the CDR3: TGTGCCAGCAGCTCTTATATACAGCTTACCTACAATGAGCAGTTCTTC. Translated: CASSSYIQLTYNEQFF.

This clone has a single count. This chain links TRBV3-1 (or the pseudogene TRBV3-2) with TRBJ1-2, with 8 nucleotides matching TRBD1. Germline lookup yields CDR1 LGHDT and CDR2 YNNKEL (reference sequence). V lost 1 base and J lost 4; bases outside the gene matches: 8. This CDR3 contains 16 residues. CDR3 protein: CASSQGTGPGVYGYTF. CDR3 DNA: TGTGCCAGCAGCCAAGGGACAGGGCCCGGTGTCTATGGCTACACCTTC.

The CDR3 region has the DNA TGTGCCAGCAGCCGCGGAGGGGACCATCTTATAAGAGAAAAGACCCAGTACTTC. This sequence encodes CASSRGGDHLIREKTQYF. The chain recombines TRBV11-2 with TRBJ2-5; TRBD2 is a possible D gene (6 bases). Trimming took off 5 bases at V and 6 bases at J, with 28 bases between the two ends. The CDR3 sequence is 18 residues long. CDR1 SGHAT and CDR2 FQNNGV come from the germline V gene.

The V gene is TRBV19, the J gene TRBJ2-1, with TRBD1 matching 10 bases. Germline CDR1 reads LNHDA; CDR2 reads SQIVND (reference sequence). J was trimmed by 9 bases and V by 3 bases; bases with no gene match: 5. The length of the CDR3 is 14 residues. The CDR3 protein is CASSMDRGVFEQFF. Here the CDR3 DNA reads TGTGCCAGTAGTATGGACAGGGGGGTTTTTGAGCAGTTCTTC.

This clone was seen a handful of times. The chain couples TRBV30 to TRBJ2-3; 7 bases align to TRBD1. This CDR3 spans 12 amino acids. The junction had 4 bases not matched to a gene; V was cut back by 1 base and J by 9 bases. CDR1 and CDR2 (germline): GTSNPN, SVGIG (reference sequence). The CDR3 coding sequence is TGTGCCTGGAGTGATGACAGGGCGACGCAGTATTTT. This gives the protein CAWSDDRATQYF.

The chain has TRBV7-3 and TRBJ2-1; 12 bases are a match to TRBD2. V was pared by 5 bases and J by 4 bases, with 6 bases of the junction left unmatched. The length of the CDR3 is 16 residues. Germline values: CDR1 SGHTA, CDR2 FQGTGA. CDR3 in DNA: TGTGCCAGCAGCCCCGCCGGGACTAGCGGGTACAATGAGCAGTTCTTC. Residues: CASSPAGTSGYNEQFF.

The V gene is TRBV5-1, the J gene TRBJ1-4; tentatively, D is TRBD1 (5 bases). The ends were cut back, 0 bases at V and 2 bases at J, with 14 bases in the middle. The CDR3 contains 17 residues. CDR1 is SGHRS, CDR2 YFSETQ, per germline. The CDR3 sequence is CASSLAQVSSTNEKLFF. The CDR3 DNA reads TGCGCCAGCAGCTTGGCACAGGTATCCTCGACTAATGAAAAACTGTTTTTT.

The chain is built from TRBV4-1 and TRBJ2-1; TRBD1 matches 8 bases. CDR3 size: 16 residues. Germline V gene sequence: CDR1 MGHRA, CDR2 YSYEKL. Unmatched junction bases numbered 12, after V lost 1 base and J lost 10 bases. The CDR3 loop reads CASSQGVEQGAGEQFF. CDR3 in DNA: TGCGCCAGCAGCCAAGGAGTGGAGCAGGGGGCAGGAGAGCAGTTCTTC.

The chain's CDR3 is CASRPTGGTEAFF. DNA for the CDR3: TGTGCCAGCAGGCCTACAGGGGGCACTGAAGCTTTCTTT. The J gene is TRBJ1-1, the V gene TRBV5-6, with 8 bases that match TRBD1. V shed 5 bases, J shed 4 bases, and the junction held 4 bases outside the gene matches. The CDR3 loop spans 13 amino acids. Germline V CDR1 and CDR2: SGHDT, YYEEEE.

The J gene is TRBJ1-6, the V gene TRBV2; TRBD1 matches 10 bases. With 4 bases clipped from V and 3 bases from J, the junction kept 0 bases outside the gene matches. The CDR3 has 15 residues. Germline CDR1 reads SNHLY; CDR2 reads FYNNEI. CDR3 loop: CASSGDRGYNSPLHF. CDR3 DNA sequence: TGTGCCAGCAGTGGGGACAGGGGCTATAATTCACCCCTCCACTTT.

The chain carries TRBV7-2 and TRBJ2-2; 15 bases are shared with TRBD2. The germline V gene has CDR1 SGHTA and CDR2 FQGNSA. This CDR3 contains 18 residues. The junction had 6 bases not matched to a gene; V was cut back by 3 bases and J by 4 bases. Here the CDR3 DNA reads TGTGCCAGCAGCTTGGGGACTAGCGGGAGGATGAGCACCGGGGAGCTGTTTTTT. Encoded protein: CASSLGTSGRMSTGELFF.

J is TRBJ1-6 and V is TRBV3-1 (or the pseudogene TRBV3-2); 7 nucleotides agree with TRBD1. With V trimmed by 1 base and J by 5 bases, 5 bases remained unmatched. The germline CDR1 and CDR2 sequences are LGHDT and YNNKEL (reference sequence). CDR3 size: 16 residues. The CDR3 sequence is CASSQGRTGDNSPLHF. As DNA, the CDR3 is TGTGCCAGCAGCCAAGGGAGAACAGGGGATAATTCACCCCTCCACTTT.